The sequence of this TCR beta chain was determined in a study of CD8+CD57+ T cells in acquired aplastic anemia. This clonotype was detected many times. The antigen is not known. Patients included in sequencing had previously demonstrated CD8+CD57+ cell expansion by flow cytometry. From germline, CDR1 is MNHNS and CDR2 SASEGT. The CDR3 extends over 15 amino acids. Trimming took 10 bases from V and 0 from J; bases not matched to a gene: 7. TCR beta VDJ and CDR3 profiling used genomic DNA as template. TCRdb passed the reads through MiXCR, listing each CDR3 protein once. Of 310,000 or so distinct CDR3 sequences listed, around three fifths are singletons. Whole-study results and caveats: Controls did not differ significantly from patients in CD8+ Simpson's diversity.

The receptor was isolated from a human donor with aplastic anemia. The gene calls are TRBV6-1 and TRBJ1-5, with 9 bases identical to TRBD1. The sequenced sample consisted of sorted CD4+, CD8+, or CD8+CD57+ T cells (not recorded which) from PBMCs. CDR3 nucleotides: TGTGCCACCGGGACAGGGCCCCTTAGCAATCAGCCCCAGCATTTT. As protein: CATGTGPLSNQPQHF.